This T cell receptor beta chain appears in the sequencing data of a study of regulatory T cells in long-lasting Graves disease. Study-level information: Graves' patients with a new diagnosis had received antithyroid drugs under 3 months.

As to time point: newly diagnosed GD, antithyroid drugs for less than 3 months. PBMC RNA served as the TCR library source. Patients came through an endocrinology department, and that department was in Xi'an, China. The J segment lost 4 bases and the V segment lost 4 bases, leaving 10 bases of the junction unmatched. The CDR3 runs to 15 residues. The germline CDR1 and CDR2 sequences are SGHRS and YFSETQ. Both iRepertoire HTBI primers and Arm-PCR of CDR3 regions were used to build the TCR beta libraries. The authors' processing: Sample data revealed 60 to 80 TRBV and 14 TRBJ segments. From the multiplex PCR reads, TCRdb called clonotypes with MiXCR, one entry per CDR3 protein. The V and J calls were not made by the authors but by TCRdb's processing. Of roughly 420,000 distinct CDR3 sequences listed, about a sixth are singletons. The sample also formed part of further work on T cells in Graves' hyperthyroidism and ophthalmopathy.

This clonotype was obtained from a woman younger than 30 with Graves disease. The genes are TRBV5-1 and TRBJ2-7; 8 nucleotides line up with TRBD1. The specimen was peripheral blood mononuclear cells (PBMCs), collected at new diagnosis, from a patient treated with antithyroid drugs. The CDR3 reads CASSQPWTGSYEQYF. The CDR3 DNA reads TGCGCCAGCAGCCAGCCCTGGACAGGGTCTTACGAGCAGTACTTC. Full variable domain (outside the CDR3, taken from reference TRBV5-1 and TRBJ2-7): KAGVTQTPRYLIKTRGQQVTLSCSPISGHRSVSWYQQTPGQGLQFLFEYFSETQRNKGNFPGRFSGRQFSNSRSEMNVSTLELGDSALYLCASSQPWTGSYEQYFGPGTRLTVT.